Given below is one T cell receptor beta chain in context. The antigen remains undetermined. Unique molecular identifiers tagged the TCRbeta library. TCRdb processed the PCR reads anew with MiXCR; each CDR3 protein has one entry. The sample holds a few hundred thousand distinct CDR3 sequences, 43% seen once. This sample is part of a study of T-cell reconstitution after alpha-beta-depleted transplantation in children. Whole-study results and caveats: Several hundred expanded graft clones reportedly supplied alpha-beta T cells about two months after transplant. T-cell numbers and diversity, one year after transplant, stemmed largely from T cells that were newly produced. There were some patients whose high TCRbeta diversity at day 60 came from surviving recipient T cells and thymic progenitors.

The CDR3 totals 13 residues. Germline V CDR1 and CDR2: SEHNR, FQNEAQ (reference sequence). V was trimmed by 1 base and J by 9 bases, leaving 10 bases between them. The chain recombines TRBV7-9 with TRBJ2-1; D is possibly TRBD1 or TRBD2 (5 bases each). The material sequenced was PBMCs, taken before TCRalphabeta/CD19-depleted stem cell transplant. This sequence was found in a girl aged 2-9 years with aplastic anemia, due to receive a stem cell transplant. DNA of the CDR3: TGTGCCAGCAGCTTAGGGGCCGGGACTGAGCAGTTCTTC. Translated, it gives CASSLGAGTEQFF.